The rows below give T cell receptor beta chains drawn from one sample of a study of blood T cell repertoires in COVID-19. Data came from immunoSEQ multiplex PCR; TCRdb stores just in-frame clones and leaves some out. The sample lists around 150,000 clones; around three quarters were seen once. The sequenced sample consisted of peripheral blood. Receptor source: a man in his 60s with acute or convalescent COVID-19. Each CDR3 is given with its conserved first and last residue.

>TRBV6-5
CASRASQGAHTF
>TRBV6-2/TRBV6-3
CASSYSSQRGLAKNIQYF
>TRBV9
CASSSTGTGGAGANVLTF
>TRBV2
CASNQEGGSNYGYTF
>TRBV20-1
CSAWDFYEQYF
>TRBV19
CASSIDSADTQYF
>TRBV5-1
CASSLSTGTSGRLYNEQFF
>TRBV27
CASSPRLNEKLFF
>TRBV5-4
CASSLDSSGNTIYF
>TRBV19
CASSMSLLAGYNEQFF
>TRBV6-5
CASRPGQGYEQYF
>TRBV19
CASSISLAGTYEQYF
>TRBV30
CAWSVPGESGNTIYF
>TRBV6-1
CASSETSGAYNEQFF
>TRBV5-1
CASSSTGEETQYF
>TRBV5-1
CASSLGTGLNYYEQYF